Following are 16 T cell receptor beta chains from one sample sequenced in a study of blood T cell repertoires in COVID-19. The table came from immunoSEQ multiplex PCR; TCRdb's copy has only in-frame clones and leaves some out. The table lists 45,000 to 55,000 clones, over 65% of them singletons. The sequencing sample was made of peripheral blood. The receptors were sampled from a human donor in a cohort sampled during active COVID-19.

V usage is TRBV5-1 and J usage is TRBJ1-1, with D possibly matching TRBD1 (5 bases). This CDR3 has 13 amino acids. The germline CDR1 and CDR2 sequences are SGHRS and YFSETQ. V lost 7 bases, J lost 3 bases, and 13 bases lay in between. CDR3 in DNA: TGCGCCAGCTCCAGGGATGCGGACACTGAAGCTTTCTTT. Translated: CASSRDADTEAFF.

The CDR3 region is CASSYHRGAGTEAFF. In nucleotides, the CDR3 is TGTGCCAGCAGTTACCACAGGGGTGCGGGAACTGAAGCTTTCTTT. The chain is built from TRBV6-2 or TRBV6-3 and TRBJ1-1; 7 nucleotides align to TRBD1. The germline CDR1 and CDR2 sequences are MNHEY and SVGEGT. This CDR3 has 15 amino acids. V dropped 2 bases and J dropped 5; count of bases not matched to a gene: 8.

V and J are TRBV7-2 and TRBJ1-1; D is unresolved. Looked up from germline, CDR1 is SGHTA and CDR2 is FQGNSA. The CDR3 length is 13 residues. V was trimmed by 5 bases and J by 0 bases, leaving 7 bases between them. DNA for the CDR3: TGTGCCAGCAGCGCCGACTTGAACACTGAAGCTTTCTTT. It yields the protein CASSADLNTEAFF.

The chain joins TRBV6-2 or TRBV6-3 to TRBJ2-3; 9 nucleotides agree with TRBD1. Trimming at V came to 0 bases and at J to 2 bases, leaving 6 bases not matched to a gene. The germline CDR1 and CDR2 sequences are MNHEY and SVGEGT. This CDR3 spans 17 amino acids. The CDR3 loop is CASSYSFRDRDTDTQYF. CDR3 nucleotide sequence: TGTGCCAGCAGTTACTCTTTTCGGGACAGGGACACAGATACGCAGTATTTT.

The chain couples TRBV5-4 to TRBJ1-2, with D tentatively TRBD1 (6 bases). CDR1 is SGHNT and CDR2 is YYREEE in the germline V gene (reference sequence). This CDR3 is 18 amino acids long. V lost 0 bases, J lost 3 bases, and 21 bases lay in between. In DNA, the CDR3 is TGTGCCAGCAGCTTGGCTGGCGGAAGGGGGTTTCGGGACTATGGCTACACCTTC. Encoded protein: CASSLAGGRGFRDYGYTF.

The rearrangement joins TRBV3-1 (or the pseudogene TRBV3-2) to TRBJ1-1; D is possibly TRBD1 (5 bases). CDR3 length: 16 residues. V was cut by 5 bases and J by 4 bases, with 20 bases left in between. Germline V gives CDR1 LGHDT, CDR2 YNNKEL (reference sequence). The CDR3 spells CASSYIPGYGPTEAFF. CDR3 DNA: TGTGCCAGCAGCTACATTCCAGGGTATGGTCCCACTGAAGCTTTCTTT.

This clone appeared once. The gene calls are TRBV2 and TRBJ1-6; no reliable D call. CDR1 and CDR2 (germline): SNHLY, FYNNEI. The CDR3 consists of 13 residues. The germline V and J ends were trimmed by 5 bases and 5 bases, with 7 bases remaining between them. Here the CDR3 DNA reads TGTGCCAGCAGTCTCAGGAATAATTCACCCCTCCACTTT. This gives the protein CASSLRNNSPLHF. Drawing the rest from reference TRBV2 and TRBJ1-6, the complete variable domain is EPEVTQTPSHQVTQMGQEVILRCVPISNHLYFYWYRQILGQKVEFLVSFYNNEISEKSEIFDDQFSVERPDGSNFTLKIRSTKLEDSAMYFCASSLRNNSPLHFGNGTRLTVT.

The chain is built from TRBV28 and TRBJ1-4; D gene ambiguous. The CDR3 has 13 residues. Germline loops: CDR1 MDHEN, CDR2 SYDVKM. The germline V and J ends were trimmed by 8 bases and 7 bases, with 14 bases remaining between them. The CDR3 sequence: CASYTPGSEKLFF. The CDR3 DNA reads TGTGCCAGCTACACCCCCGGGAGTGAAAAACTGTTTTTT.

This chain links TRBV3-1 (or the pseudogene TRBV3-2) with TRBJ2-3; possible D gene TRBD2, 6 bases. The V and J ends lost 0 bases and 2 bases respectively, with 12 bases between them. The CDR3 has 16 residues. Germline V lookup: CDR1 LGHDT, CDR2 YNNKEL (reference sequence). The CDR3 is CASSQDRDLFTDTQYF. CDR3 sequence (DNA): TGTGCCAGCAGCCAAGACCGGGACTTATTCACAGATACGCAGTATTTT.

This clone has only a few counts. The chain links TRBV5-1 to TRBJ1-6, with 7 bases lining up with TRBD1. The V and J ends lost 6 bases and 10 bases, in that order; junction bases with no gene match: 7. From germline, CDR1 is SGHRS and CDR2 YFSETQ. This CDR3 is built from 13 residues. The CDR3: CASTDRSGSPLHF. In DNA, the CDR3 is TGCGCCAGCACGGACAGGAGTGGGTCACCCCTCCACTTT.

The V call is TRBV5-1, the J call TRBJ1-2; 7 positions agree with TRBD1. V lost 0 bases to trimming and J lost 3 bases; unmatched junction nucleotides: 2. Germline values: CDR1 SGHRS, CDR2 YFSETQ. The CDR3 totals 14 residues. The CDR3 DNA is TGCGCCAGCAGCTTGGTAACAGGGGACTATGGCTACACCTTC. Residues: CASSLVTGDYGYTF.

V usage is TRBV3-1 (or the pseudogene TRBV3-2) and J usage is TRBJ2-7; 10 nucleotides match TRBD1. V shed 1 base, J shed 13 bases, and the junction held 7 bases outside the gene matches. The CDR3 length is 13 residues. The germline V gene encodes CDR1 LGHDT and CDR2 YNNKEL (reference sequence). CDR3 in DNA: TGTGCCAGCAGCCAAGGGGTAGAGACAGGGGGCTACTTC. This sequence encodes CASSQGVETGGYF.

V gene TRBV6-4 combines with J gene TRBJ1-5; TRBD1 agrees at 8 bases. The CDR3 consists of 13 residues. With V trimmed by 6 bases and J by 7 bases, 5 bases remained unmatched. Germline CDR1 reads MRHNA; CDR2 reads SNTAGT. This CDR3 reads CASSLQGGQPQHF. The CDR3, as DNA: TGTGCCAGCAGCCTACAGGGGGGCCAGCCCCAGCATTTT.

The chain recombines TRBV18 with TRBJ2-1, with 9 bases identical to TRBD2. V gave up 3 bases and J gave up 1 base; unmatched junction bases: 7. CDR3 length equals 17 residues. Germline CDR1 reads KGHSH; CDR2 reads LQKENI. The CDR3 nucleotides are TGTGCCAGCTCACCCAGGAGCGGGGGGATTTCCTACAATGAGCAGTTCTTC. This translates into CASSPRSGGISYNEQFF.

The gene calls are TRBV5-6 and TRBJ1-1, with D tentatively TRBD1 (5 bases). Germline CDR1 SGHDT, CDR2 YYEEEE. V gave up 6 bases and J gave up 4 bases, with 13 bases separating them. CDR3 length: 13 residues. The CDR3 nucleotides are TGTGCCAGCACCTCAGAAAGGGGCACTGAAGCTTTCTTT. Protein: CASTSERGTEAFF.

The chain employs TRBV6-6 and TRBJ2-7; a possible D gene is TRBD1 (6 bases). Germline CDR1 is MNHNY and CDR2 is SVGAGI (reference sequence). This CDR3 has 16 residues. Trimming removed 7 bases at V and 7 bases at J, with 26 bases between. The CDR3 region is CASTISTGLVPREQYF. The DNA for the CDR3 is TGTGCCAGCACTATCTCAACAGGGTTGGTCCCGAGGGAGCAGTACTTC.